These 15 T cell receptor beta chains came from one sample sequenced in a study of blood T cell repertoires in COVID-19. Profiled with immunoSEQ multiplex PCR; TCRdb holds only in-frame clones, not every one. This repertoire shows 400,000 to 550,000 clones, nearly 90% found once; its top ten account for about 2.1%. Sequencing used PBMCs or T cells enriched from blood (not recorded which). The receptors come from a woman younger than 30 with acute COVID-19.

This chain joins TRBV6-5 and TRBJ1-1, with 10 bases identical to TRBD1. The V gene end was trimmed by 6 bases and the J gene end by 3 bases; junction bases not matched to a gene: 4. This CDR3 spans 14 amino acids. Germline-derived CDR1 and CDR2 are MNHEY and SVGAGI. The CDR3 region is CASRLGTGDTEAFF. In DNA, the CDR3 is TGTGCCAGCAGACTCGGGACAGGGGACACTGAAGCTTTCTTT.

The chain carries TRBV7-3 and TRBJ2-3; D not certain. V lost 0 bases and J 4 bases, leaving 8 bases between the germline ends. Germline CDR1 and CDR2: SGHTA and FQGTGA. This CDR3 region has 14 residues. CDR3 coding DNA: TGTGCCAGCAGCTTAACGGGTCGGGCAGATACGCAGTATTTT. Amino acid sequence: CASSLTGRADTQYF.

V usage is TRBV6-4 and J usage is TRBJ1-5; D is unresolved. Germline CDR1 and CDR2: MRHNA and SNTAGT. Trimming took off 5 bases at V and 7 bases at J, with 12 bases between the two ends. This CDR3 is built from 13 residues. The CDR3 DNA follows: TGTGCCAGCAGTCCAAGACCGGGACAGCCCCAGCATTTT. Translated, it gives CASSPRPGQPQHF.

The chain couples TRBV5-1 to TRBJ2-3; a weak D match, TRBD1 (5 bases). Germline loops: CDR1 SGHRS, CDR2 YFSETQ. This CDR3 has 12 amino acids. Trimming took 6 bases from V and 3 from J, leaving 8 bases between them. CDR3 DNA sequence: TGCGCCAGCATGGACATAACAGATACGCAGTATTTT. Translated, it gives CASMDITDTQYF.

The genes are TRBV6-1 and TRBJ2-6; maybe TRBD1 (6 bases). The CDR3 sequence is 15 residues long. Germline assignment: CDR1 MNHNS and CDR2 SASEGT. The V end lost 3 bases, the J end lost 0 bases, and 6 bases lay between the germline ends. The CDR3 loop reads CASSDRGSGANVLTF. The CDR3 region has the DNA TGTGCCAGCAGTGACAGGGGCTCTGGGGCCAACGTCCTGACTTTC.

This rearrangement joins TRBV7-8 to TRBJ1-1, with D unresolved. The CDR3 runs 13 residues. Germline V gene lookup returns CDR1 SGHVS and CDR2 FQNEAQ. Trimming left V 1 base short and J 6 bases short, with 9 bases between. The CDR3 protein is CASSLGGGSEAFF. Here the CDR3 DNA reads TGTGCCAGCAGCTTAGGGGGAGGGTCTGAAGCTTTCTTT.

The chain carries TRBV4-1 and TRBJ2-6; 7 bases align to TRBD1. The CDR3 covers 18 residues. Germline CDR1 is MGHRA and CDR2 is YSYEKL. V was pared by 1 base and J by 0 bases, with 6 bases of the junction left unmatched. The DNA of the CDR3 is TGCGCCAGCAGCCAAGCAACAGGGGCCCACTCTGGGGCCAACGTCCTGACTTTC. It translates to CASSQATGAHSGANVLTF.

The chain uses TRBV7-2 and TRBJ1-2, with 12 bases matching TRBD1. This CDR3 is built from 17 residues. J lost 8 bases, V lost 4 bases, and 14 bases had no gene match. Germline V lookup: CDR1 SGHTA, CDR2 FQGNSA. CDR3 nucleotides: TGTGCCAGCAGCTCGTATCCCGGGGGACAGGGGGCTTGGGGCTACACCTTC. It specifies CASSSYPGGQGAWGYTF.

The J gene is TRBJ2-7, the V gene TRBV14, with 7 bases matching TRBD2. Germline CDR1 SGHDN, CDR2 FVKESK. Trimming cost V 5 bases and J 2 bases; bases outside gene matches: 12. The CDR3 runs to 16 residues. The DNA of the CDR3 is TGTGCCAGCAGCGAAAGTATGGCTAGCGGAACCTACGAGCAGTACTTC. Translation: CASSESMASGTYEQYF. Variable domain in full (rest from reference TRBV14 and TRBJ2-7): EAGVTQFPSHSVIEKGQTVTLRCDPISGHDNLYWYRRVMGKEIKFLLHFVKESKQDESGMPNNRFLAERTGGTYSTLKVQPAELEDSGVYFCASSESMASGTYEQYFGPGTRLTVT.

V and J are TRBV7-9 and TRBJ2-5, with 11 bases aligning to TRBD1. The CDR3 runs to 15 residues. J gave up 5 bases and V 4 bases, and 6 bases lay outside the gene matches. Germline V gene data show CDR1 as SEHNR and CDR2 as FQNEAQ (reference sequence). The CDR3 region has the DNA TGTGCCAGCAGCTCCCTGGACAGGGGGCCCGAGACCCAGTACTTC. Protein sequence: CASSSLDRGPETQYF.

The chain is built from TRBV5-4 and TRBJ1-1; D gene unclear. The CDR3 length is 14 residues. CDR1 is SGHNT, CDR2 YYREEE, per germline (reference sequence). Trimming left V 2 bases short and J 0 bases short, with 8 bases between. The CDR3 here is CASSFFRMNTEAFF. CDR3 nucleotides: TGTGCCAGCAGCTTCTTCAGGATGAACACTGAAGCTTTCTTT.

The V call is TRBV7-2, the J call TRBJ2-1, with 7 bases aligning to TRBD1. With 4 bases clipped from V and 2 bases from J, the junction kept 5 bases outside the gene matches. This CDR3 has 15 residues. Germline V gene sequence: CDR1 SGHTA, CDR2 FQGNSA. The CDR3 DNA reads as TGTGCCAGCAGCTGGAGACAGGGTACCTACAATGAGCAGTTCTTC. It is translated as CASSWRQGTYNEQFF.

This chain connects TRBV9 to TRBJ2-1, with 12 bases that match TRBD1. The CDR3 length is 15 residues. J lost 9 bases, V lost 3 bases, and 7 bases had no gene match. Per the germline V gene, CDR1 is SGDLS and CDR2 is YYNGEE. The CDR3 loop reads CASSEPGQGAFEQFF. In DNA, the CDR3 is TGTGCCAGCAGCGAGCCGGGACAGGGGGCTTTTGAGCAGTTCTTC.

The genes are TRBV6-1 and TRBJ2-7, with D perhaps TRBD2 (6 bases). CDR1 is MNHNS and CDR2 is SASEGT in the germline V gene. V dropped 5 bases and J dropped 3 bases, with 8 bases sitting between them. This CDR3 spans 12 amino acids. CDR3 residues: CASSPGGYEQYF. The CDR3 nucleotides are TGTGCCAGCAGTCCCGGGGGCTACGAGCAGTACTTC.

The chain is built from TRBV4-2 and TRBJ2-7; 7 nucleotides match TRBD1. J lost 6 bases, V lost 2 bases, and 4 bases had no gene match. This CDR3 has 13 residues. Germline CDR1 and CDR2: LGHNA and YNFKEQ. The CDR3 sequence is CASSQLTGAEQYF. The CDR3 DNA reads TGTGCCAGCAGCCAATTAACAGGGGCCGAGCAGTACTTC.